This T cell receptor (beta chain) comes out of a study of metastatic and nonmetastatic thyroid tumors. Background on the study: Comparative analysis of repertoires was undertaken across blood and tumor or nodule tissue obtained from malignant and benign thyroid patients. Whole-study findings and limits: For both blood and tumor, malignant thyroid tumors reportedly showed significantly higher TCR beta diversity than benign nodules did.

The CDR3 runs 16 residues. Germline V lookup: CDR1 SGHTA, CDR2 FQGTGA. Per the original data handling: Clinicopathological groups of papillary thyroid cancer showed CDR3 differences that were used to build a distant-metastasis classifier. TCRdb re-called clones from the PCR reads using MiXCR. For this entry, the V and J calls and clone size follow TCRdb and not the study's own pipeline. The sample holds tens of thousands of clones, around 20% seen once. No patient received treatment before thyroid surgery. With regard to this clone: What it recognizes is unknown. The germline gene is not matched at one end of the junction; a read error may be the cause.

The clonotype originates from a female donor with papillary thyroid cancer or a benign thyroid nodule (not recorded which). Some clones in this sample may be carry-over from other donors' samples. What was sequenced was blood. The gene calls are TRBV7-3 and TRBJ2-2; TRBD2 might be the D (5 bases). CDR3 sequence reads: CVSSPMPSGSTGELFF. The CDR3 DNA reads as TGTGTCAGCAGCCCGATGCCCAGCGGCAGCACCGGGGAGCTGTTTTTT.